The 12 T cell receptor beta chains reported below all come from one sample, sequenced in a study of early T cells in non-severe SARS-CoV-2 infection. TCRdb called the 5' RACE reads again in MiXCR, with one record for every CDR3 protein. The sample gives approximately 80,000 distinct CDR3 sequences, 11% of which show up once; approximately 12% is in the top ten. Specimen: whole blood, collected at baseline. The receptors shown here come from an adult who was a healthcare worker with PCR-confirmed SARS-CoV-2 infection or an uninfected control (not recorded which).

The chain carries TRBV4-3 and TRBJ2-3; TRBD2 agrees at 13 bases. CDR3 length: 16 amino acids. Trimming removed 2 bases from V and 5 bases from J; junction bases left unmatched: 4. Germline values: CDR1 LGHNA, CDR2 YSLEER. CDR3 residues: CASSQLLAGGKDTQYF. Here the CDR3 DNA reads TGCGCCAGCAGCCAATTACTAGCGGGGGGGAAAGATACGCAGTATTTT.

The chain employs TRBV9 and TRBJ2-2; 9 bases match TRBD2. This CDR3 is built from 16 residues. Germline V gene lookup returns CDR1 SGDLS and CDR2 YYNGEE. V shed 6 bases, J shed 2 bases, and the junction held 8 bases outside the gene matches. The DNA for the CDR3 is TGTGCCAGCAACCCGGCGGGGGGGTTAAACACCGGGGAGCTGTTTTTT. The encoded protein is CASNPAGGLNTGELFF.

A few counts support this clonotype. The V and J genes are TRBV11-1 and TRBJ2-7, with 10 bases identical to TRBD1. The J segment lost 6 bases and the V segment lost 5 bases, leaving 7 bases of the junction unmatched. The germline V gene has CDR1 SGHAT and CDR2 FQDESV (reference sequence). This CDR3 contains 14 residues. The DNA for the CDR3 is TGTGCCAGCAGCCTGGACCGGGACAGGGGCGAGCAGTACTTC. It encodes CASSLDRDRGEQYF. Based on the CDR3 plus reference TRBV11-1 and TRBJ2-7, the full variable domain is EAEVAQSPRYKITEKSQAVAFWCDPISGHATLYWYRQILGQGPELLVQFQDESVVDDSQLPKDRFSAERLKGVDSTLKIQPAELGDSAMYLCASSLDRDRGEQYFGPGTRLTVT.

This clonotype showed up many times. The chain employs TRBV7-2 and TRBJ2-1; D may correspond to TRBD1 or TRBD2 (5 bases each). V lost 8 bases and J lost 9, with 20 bases in between. The CDR3 covers 14 residues. Germline CDR1 is SGHTA and CDR2 is FQGNSA. CDR3 sequence reads: CASGRTTGMREQFF. DNA for the CDR3: TGTGCCAGCGGACGGACAACGGGGATGCGTGAGCAGTTCTTC. Using reference TRBV7-2 and TRBJ2-1 for the parts outside the CDR3, the full variable domain is GAGVSQSPSNKVTEKGKDVELRCDPISGHTALYWYRQSLGQGLEFLIYFQGNSAPDKSGLPSDRFSAERTGGSVSTLTIQRTQQEDSAVYLCASGRTTGMREQFFGPGTRLTVL.

The CDR3 region is CAWGPGGEAFF. For the CDR3, the DNA is TGTGCCTGGGGTCCAGGGGGAGAAGCTTTCTTT. V and J are TRBV30 and TRBJ1-1; 7 bases agree with TRBD1. J lost 8 bases, V lost 5 bases, and 5 bases had no gene match. The CDR3 has 11 residues. Germline CDR1 and CDR2: GTSNPN and SVGIG (reference sequence). The full variable domain, completed using reference TRBV30 and TRBJ1-1, is SQTIHQWPATLVQPVGSPLSLECTVEGTSNPNLYWYRQAAGRGLQLLFYSVGIGQISSEVPQNLSASRPQDRQFILSSKKLLLSDSGFYLCAWGPGGEAFFGQGTRLTVV.

This clonotype was detected ten times or more. V usage is TRBV6-2 or TRBV6-3 and J usage is TRBJ1-5; no definite D call. Germline CDR1 and CDR2: MNHEY and SVGEGT. V lost 6 bases and J lost 5, with 17 bases in between. This CDR3 comprises 15 residues. CDR3 DNA sequence: TGTGCCAGCAGCCCTAGGGCTGGCCTCTATCAGCCCCAGCATTTT. Translating gives CASSPRAGLYQPQHF.

This clonotype was recorded at least ten times. The chain has TRBV4-2 and TRBJ1-2; TRBD1 agrees at 7 bases. The CDR3 runs to 16 residues. The germline CDR1 and CDR2 sequences are LGHNA and YNFKEQ. J gave up 2 bases and V 1 base, and 7 bases lay outside the gene matches. The CDR3 protein is CASSQGGSGQNYGYTF. The CDR3 DNA reads TGTGCCAGCAGCCAAGGTGGATCGGGACAGAACTATGGCTACACCTTC.

This clonotype showed up many times. The chain couples TRBV27 to TRBJ1-1; D gene uncertain. Germline V gene sequence: CDR1 MNHEY, CDR2 SMNVEV (reference sequence). V lost 2 bases, J lost 0 bases, and 16 bases lay in between. This CDR3 has 17 amino acids. The CDR3 region has the DNA TGTGCCAGCAGTTTAGTTCGACATCATCCCCTGAACACTGAAGCTTTCTTT. This gives the protein CASSLVRHHPLNTEAFF.

Many counts were recorded for this clonotype. The chain uses TRBV20-1 and TRBJ1-1, with 8 bases identical to TRBD1. V lost 6 bases, J lost 8 bases, and 5 bases stayed unmatched. This CDR3 is built from 11 residues. Germline V gene lookup returns CDR1 DFQATT and CDR2 SNEGSKA (reference sequence). The CDR3 sequence is CSAAGGPEAFF. CDR3 bases: TGCAGTGCCGCAGGGGGCCCGGAAGCTTTCTTT.

The sample holds a few counts of this clonotype. The chain is built from TRBV28 and TRBJ1-3; the D is unclear. This CDR3 contains 13 residues. Trimming shortened V by 4 bases and J by 16 bases, and 20 bases separated the two germline ends. CDR1 and CDR2 from the germline V gene are MDHEN and SYDVKM. CDR3 bases: TGTGCCAGCAGTTCCCAGAGATCAGCGGGGTCGTATTTT. It specifies CASSSQRSAGSYF.

The rearrangement joins TRBV29-1 to TRBJ2-3, with 7 nucleotides matching TRBD1. The CDR3 totals 15 residues. After removal of 2 bases from V and 2 bases from J, the junction contained 7 bases not matched to a gene. Per the germline V gene, CDR1 is SQVTM and CDR2 is ANQGSEA. For the CDR3, the DNA is TGCAGCGTTGAAACGGGGACAGTAATCACAGATACGCAGTATTTT. Protein sequence: CSVETGTVITDTQYF.

This clonotype showed up just a few times. The V gene is TRBV7-9, the J gene TRBJ2-1; D may be TRBD2 (6 bases). Deletions cut 5 bases from V and 1 base from J, with 18 bases between. The CDR3 sequence is 17 residues long. Germline V lookup: CDR1 SEHNR, CDR2 FQNEAQ (reference sequence). The CDR3, as DNA: TGTGCCAGCAGCCAGTTGGGTGCGGGGATTTCCTACAATGAGCAGTTCTTC. The encoded protein is CASSQLGAGISYNEQFF. The entire variable domain, with the rest obtained from reference TRBV7-9 and TRBJ2-1, is as follows: DTGVSQNPRHKITKRGQNVTFRCDPISEHNRLYWYRQTLGQGPEFLTYFQNEAQLEKSRLLSDRFSAERPKGSFSTLEIQRTEQGDSAMYLCASSQLGAGISYNEQFFGPGTRLTVL.